The source of this T cell receptor (beta chain) is a study of T cells in Graves' hyperthyroidism and ophthalmopathy. This clonotype has more than one count but fewer than ten. Germline values: CDR1 SEHNR, CDR2 FQNEAQ (reference sequence). The V and J ends lost 5 bases and 8 bases, in that order; junction bases with no gene match: 5. CDR3 length: 13 residues. Amplified TCR beta CDR3 regions came from RNA transcripts. HTBI primers were the set used in a first-round RT-PCR of the TCR CDR3. TCRdb ran MiXCR on the multiplex PCR reads and lists one entry per CDR3 protein. In the table there are more than 600,000 distinct CDR3 sequences, about 16% of which are singletons.

This chain links TRBV7-9 with TRBJ2-4; 8 nucleotides line up with TRBD1. Sequenced: blood. The sequence came from a man aged 18 to 35 with Graves' hyperthyroidism. This CDR3 is CASSTTGEDIQYF. The CDR3 DNA reads as TGTGCCAGCAGCACGACAGGGGAGGACATTCAGTACTTC.